These 12 T cell receptor beta chains were all obtained from the same sample, sequenced in a study of control samples from healthy donors and cancer patients. This table comes from immunoSEQ multiplex PCR, and its TCRdb copy is limited to in-frame clones, with some not included. There are 180,000 or so clones in the sample; 93% occur only once, and 4.1% lies in the top ten. The sample consisted of blood. All receptors derive from a woman between 55 and 75 years old in good health.

This chain uses TRBV14 with TRBJ2-3; D ambiguous. This CDR3 is 12 amino acids long. Between the trimmed V and J ends, which lost 1 base and 7 bases, there was a span of 6 bases. The germline V gene has CDR1 SGHDN and CDR2 FVKESK. CDR3 amino acids: CASSQGEYTQYF. DNA for the CDR3: TGTGCCAGCAGCCAAGGAGAATATACGCAGTATTTT.

The V call is TRBV19, the J call TRBJ1-5, with D maybe TRBD1 (5 bases). The CDR3 covers 14 residues. Trimming took 3 bases from V and 8 from J, leaving 14 bases between them. Germline CDR1 LNHDA, CDR2 SQIVND (reference sequence). CDR3 sequence (DNA): TGTGCCAGTAGTATCTCACCTTGGGGGGAGCCCCAGCATTTT. Residues: CASSISPWGEPQHF.

This sequence joins TRBV2 and TRBJ1-4, with TRBD1 matching 8 bases. CDR1 and CDR2 from the germline V gene are SNHLY and FYNNEI. The CDR3 extends over 14 amino acids. With 6 bases clipped from V and 7 bases from J, the junction kept 7 bases outside the gene matches. The CDR3 DNA follows: TGTGCCAGCAGGCCCGACAGGGGTGGTGAAAAACTGTTTTTT. It specifies CASRPDRGGEKLFF.

This rearrangement joins TRBV5-6 to TRBJ1-2, with 10 nucleotides matching TRBD1. Per the germline V gene, CDR1 is SGHDT and CDR2 is YYEEEE. Trimming removed 1 base from V and 5 bases from J; junction bases left unmatched: 8. The CDR3 is 16 amino acids. The CDR3 loop is CASSLWDRGRWYGYTF. The CDR3, as DNA: TGTGCCAGCAGCTTGTGGGACAGGGGTAGGTGGTATGGCTACACCTTC.

This rearrangement joins TRBV5-5 to TRBJ1-6, with TRBD1 matching over 9 bases. The V gene end was trimmed by 0 bases and the J gene end by 9 bases; junction bases not matched to a gene: 1. CDR3 size: 14 residues. Germline loops: CDR1 SGHKS, CDR2 YYEKEE (reference sequence). The CDR3 nucleotides are TGTGCCAGCAGCTTGGACAGGGGGCTTTCACCCCTCCACTTT. Protein: CASSLDRGLSPLHF. Together with reference TRBV5-5 and TRBJ1-6, the CDR3 gives the full variable domain: DAGVTQSPTHLIKTRGQQVTLRCSPISGHKSVSWYQQVLGQGPQFIFQYYEKEERGRGNFPDRFSARQFPNYSSELNVNALLLGDSALYLCASSLDRGLSPLHFGNGTRLTVT.

This chain connects TRBV5-5 to TRBJ1-5; weak D call: TRBD1 (5 bases). CDR1 and CDR2 (germline): SGHKS, YYEKEE (reference sequence). V gave up 0 bases and J gave up 4 bases, with 17 bases separating them. The CDR3 runs to 17 residues. The CDR3 nucleotides read TGTGCCAGCAGCTTGGTACCCCTAGACAGAAATAATCAGCCCCAGCATTTT. Its translation is CASSLVPLDRNNQPQHF.

The rearrangement joins TRBV19 to TRBJ1-2; D remains ambiguous. V was cut by 9 bases and J by 8 bases, with 22 bases left in between. CDR1 is LNHDA, CDR2 SQIVND, per germline (reference sequence). The CDR3 length is 14 residues. This CDR3 is CASNDGPHTRGYTF. DNA of the CDR3: TGTGCCAGCAATGACGGGCCTCATACTCGGGGCTACACCTTC.

This chain joins TRBV18 and TRBJ2-1; 8 bases match TRBD2. This CDR3 has 14 residues. The J segment lost 8 bases and the V segment lost 4 bases, leaving 7 bases of the junction unmatched. Germline CDR1 KGHSH, CDR2 LQKENI. The CDR3 spells CASSRGGGGYEQFF. CDR3 DNA: TGTGCCAGCTCACGAGGCGGCGGGGGGTATGAGCAGTTCTTC. The whole variable domain, filled in from reference TRBV18 and TRBJ2-1, reads NAGVMQNPRHLVRRRGQEARLRCSPMKGHSHVYWYRQLPEEGLKFMVYLQKENIIDESGMPKERFSAEFPKEGPSILRIQQVVRGDSAAYFCASSRGGGGYEQFFGPGTRLTVL.

This rearrangement joins TRBV19 to TRBJ1-2, with a possible D match to TRBD1 (5 bases). The germline CDR1 and CDR2 sequences are LNHDA and SQIVND (reference sequence). Trimming removed 1 base at V and 2 bases at J, with 14 bases between. This CDR3 is built from 16 residues. The CDR3 region has the DNA TGTGCCAGTAGTATAGGTCTCCAGGGTGAGAACTATGGCTACACCTTC. Its translation is CASSIGLQGENYGYTF.

This chain connects TRBV11-2 to TRBJ1-1; no firm D call. The CDR3 runs 13 residues. The V end lost 5 bases, the J end lost 0 bases, and 7 bases lay between the germline ends. Germline V lookup: CDR1 SGHAT, CDR2 FQNNGV. DNA of the CDR3: TGTGCCAGCAGCCGTTTTATGAACACTGAAGCTTTCTTT. This encodes CASSRFMNTEAFF.

The chain recombines TRBV2 with TRBJ1-1; TRBD1 agrees at 7 bases. The CDR3 totals 13 residues. CDR1 is SNHLY and CDR2 is FYNNEI in the germline V gene. V gave up 8 bases and J gave up 1 base; unmatched junction bases: 4. CDR3 DNA sequence: TGTGCCAGCTCGGGACAGCAGAACACTGAAGCTTTCTTT. Amino acid sequence: CASSGQQNTEAFF.

The CDR3 coding sequence is TGTGCCAGCAGCGAGCGCCCCCCAGATACGCAGTATTTT. Translating gives CASSERPPDTQYF. This sequence joins TRBV9 and TRBJ2-3; D not certain. The CDR3 is 13 residues long. CDR1 and CDR2 from the germline V gene are SGDLS and YYNGEE. Trimming shortened V by 3 bases and J by 4 bases, and 9 bases separated the two germline ends.